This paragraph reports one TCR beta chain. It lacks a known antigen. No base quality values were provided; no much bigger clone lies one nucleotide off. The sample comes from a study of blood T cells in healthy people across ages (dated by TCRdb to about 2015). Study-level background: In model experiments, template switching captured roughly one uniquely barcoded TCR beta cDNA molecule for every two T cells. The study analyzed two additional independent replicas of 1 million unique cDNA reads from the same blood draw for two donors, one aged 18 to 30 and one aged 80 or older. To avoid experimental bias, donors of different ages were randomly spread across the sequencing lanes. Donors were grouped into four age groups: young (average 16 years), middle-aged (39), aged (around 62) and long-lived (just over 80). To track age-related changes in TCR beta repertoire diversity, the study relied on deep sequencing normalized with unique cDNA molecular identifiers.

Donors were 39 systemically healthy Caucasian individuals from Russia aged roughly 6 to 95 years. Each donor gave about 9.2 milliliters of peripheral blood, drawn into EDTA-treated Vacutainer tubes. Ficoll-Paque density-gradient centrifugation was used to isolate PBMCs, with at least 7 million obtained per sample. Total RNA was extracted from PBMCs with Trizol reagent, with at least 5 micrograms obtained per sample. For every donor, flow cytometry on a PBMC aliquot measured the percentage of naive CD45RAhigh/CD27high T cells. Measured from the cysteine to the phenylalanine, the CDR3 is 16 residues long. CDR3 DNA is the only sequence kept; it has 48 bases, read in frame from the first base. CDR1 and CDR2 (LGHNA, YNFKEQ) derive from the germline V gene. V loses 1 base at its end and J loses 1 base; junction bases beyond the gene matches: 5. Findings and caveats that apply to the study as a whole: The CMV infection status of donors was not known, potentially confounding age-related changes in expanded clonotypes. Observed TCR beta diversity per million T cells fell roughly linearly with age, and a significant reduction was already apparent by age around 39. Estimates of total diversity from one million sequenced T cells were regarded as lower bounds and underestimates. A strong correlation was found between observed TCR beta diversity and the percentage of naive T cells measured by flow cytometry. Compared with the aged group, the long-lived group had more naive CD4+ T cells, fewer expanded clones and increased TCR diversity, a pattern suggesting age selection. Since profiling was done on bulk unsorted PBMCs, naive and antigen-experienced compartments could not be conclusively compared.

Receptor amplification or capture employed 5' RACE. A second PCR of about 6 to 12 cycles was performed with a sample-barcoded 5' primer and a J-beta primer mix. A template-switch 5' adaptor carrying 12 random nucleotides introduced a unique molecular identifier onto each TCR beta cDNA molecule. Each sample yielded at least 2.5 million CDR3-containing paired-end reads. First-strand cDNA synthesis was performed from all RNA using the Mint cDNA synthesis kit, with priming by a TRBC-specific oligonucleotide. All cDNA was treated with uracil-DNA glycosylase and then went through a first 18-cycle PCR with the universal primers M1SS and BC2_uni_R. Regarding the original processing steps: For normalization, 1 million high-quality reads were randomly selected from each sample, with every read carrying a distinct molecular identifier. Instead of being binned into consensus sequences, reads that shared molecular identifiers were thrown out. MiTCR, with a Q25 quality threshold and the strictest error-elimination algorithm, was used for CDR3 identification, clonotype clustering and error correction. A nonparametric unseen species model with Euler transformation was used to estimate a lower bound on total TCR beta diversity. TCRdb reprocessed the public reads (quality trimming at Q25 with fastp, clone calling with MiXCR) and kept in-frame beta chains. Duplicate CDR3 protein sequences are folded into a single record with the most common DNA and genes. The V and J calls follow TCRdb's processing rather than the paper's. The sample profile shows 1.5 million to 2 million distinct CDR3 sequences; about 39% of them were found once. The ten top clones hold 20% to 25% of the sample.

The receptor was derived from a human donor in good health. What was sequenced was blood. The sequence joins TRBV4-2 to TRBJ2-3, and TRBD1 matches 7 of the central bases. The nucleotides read TGTGCCAGCAGCCAAGGAGGGGGCTACCGCACAGATACGCAGTATTTT. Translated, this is CASSQGGGYRTDTQYF.